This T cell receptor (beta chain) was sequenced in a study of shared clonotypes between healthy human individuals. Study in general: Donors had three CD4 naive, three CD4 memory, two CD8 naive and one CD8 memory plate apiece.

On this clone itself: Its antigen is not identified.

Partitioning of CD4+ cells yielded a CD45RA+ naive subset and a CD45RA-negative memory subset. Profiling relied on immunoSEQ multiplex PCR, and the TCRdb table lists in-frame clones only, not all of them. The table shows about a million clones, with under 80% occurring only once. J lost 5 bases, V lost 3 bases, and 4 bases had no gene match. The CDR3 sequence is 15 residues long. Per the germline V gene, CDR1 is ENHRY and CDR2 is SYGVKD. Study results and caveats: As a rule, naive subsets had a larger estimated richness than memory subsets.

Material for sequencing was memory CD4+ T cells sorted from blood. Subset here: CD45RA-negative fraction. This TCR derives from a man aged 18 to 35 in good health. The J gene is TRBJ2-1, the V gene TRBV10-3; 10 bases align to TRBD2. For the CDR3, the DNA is TGTGCCATCAGTGATAGCGGGGGGCTTCACAATGAGCAGTTCTTC. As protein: CAISDSGGLHNEQFF.